This T cell receptor (beta chain) was sequenced for a study of blood T cell repertoires in COVID-19. At the level of the study: Donors in the United States, Italy and Spain gave samples during acute or convalescent COVID-19. Sources were T cells, B-cell-depleted T cells, or PBMCs; the material itself was cDNA or gDNA.

V dropped 4 bases and J dropped 6 bases, with 19 bases sitting between them. Germline V gene sequence: CDR1 MDHEN, CDR2 SYDVKM. CDR3 length equals 15 residues. Study processing details: Scientists estimated how many nucleated cells there were by amplifying reference gene primers. TCRdb keeps only in-frame clones here, not all; method: immunoSEQ multiplex PCR. That table gives V, J and clone size, and the DNA gave D and trimming. This repertoire shows over 150,000 clones, 70% to 90% found once; its top ten account for approximately 2%. This sequence was found in a man aged 18 to 30 who had recovered from COVID-19. The J gene is TRBJ2-7, the V gene TRBV28; a possible D gene is TRBD1 (6 bases). Sequencing was done on a sample of peripheral blood. The CDR3: CASSSLWARGPEQYF. CDR3 nucleotide sequence: TGTGCCAGCAGTTCCTTATGGGCCAGGGGTCCCGAGCAGTACTTC.